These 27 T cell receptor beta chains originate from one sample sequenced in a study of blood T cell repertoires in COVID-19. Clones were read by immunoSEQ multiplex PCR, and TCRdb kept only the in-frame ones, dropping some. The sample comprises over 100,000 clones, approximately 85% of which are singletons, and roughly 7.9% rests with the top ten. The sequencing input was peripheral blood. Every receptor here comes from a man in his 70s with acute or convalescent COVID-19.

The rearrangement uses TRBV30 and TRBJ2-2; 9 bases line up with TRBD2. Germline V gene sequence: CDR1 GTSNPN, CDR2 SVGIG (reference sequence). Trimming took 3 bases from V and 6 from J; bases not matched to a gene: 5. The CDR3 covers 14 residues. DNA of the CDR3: TGTGCCTGGAGCTTCGAGCGGGGGGCCGGGGAGCTGTTTTTT. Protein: CAWSFERGAGELFF.

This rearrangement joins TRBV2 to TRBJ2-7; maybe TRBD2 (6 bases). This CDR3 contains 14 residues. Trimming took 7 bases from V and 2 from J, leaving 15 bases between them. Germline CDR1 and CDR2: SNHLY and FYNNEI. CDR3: CASNWAGRTYEQYF. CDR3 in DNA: TGTGCCAGCAATTGGGCAGGGAGGACCTACGAGCAGTACTTC.

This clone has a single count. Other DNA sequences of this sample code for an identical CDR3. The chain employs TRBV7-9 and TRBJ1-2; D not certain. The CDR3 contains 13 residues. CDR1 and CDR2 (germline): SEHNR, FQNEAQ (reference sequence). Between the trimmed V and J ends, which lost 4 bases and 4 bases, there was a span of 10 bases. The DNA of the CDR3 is TGTGCCAGCAGCTCGTCTAACAGCTATGGCTACACCTTC. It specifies CASSSSNSYGYTF.

CDR3 nucleotides: TGTGCCAGCTCACCAACCCTAAACTCAGATACGCAGTATTTT. The encoded protein is CASSPTLNSDTQYF. The chain joins TRBV18 to TRBJ2-3, with D unresolved. Germline V lookup: CDR1 KGHSH, CDR2 LQKENI. Between the trimmed V and J ends, which lost 2 bases and 4 bases, there was a span of 10 bases. This CDR3 comprises 14 residues.

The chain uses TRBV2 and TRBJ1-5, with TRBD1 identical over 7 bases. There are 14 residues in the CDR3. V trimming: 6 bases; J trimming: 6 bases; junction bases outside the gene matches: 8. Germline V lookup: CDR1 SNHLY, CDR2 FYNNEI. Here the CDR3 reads CASSAEGAPQPQHF. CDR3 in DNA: TGTGCCAGCAGCGCAGAGGGGGCGCCTCAGCCCCAGCATTTT.

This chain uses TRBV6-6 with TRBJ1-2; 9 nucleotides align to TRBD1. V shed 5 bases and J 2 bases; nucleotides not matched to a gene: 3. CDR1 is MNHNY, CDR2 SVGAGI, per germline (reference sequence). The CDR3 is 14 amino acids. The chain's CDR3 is CASSRGTGNYGYTF. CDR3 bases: TGTGCCAGCAGTCGGGGGACAGGGAACTATGGCTACACCTTC.

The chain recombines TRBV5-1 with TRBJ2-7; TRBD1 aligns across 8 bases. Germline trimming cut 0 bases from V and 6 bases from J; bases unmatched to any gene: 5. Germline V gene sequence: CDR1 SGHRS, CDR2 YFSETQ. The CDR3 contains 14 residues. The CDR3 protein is CASSLDRGSGEQYF. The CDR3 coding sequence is TGCGCCAGCAGCTTGGACAGGGGGAGCGGCGAGCAGTACTTC.

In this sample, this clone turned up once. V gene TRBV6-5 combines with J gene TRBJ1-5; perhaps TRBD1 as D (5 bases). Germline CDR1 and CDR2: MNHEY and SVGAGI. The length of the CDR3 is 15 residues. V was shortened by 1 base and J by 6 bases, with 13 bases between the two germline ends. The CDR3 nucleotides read TGTGCCAGCAGTTACTTGGGGACTAGCGGTCAGCCCCAGCATTTT. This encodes CASSYLGTSGQPQHF.

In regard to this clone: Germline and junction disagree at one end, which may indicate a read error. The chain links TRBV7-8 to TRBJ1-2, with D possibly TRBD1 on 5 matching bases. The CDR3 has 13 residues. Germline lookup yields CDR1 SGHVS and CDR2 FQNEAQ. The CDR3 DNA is TGTGCCAGCAGCTTGGACATCTTTATGCTAAGGTCCTTC. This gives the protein CASSLDIFMLRSF. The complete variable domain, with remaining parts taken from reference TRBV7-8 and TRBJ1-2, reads GAGVSQSPRYKVAKRGQDVALRCDPISGHVSLFWYQQALGQGPEFLTYFQNEAQLDKSGLPSDRFFAERPEGSVSTLKIQRTQQEDSAVYLCASSLDIFMLRSFGSGTRLTVV.

Here the CDR3 DNA reads TGCGCCAGCAGCTCTGGGGACAGCGCTGGGGCCAACGTCCTGACTTTC. Its translation: CASSSGDSAGANVLTF. The chain has TRBV5-1 and TRBJ2-6; 7 nucleotides match TRBD1. The germline gives CDR1 SGHRS, CDR2 YFSETQ. CDR3 size: 16 residues. J was trimmed by 2 bases and V by 3 bases; bases with no gene match: 5. Complete variable domain (other parts from reference TRBV5-1 and TRBJ2-6): KAGVTQTPRYLIKTRGQQVTLSCSPISGHRSVSWYQQTPGQGLQFLFEYFSETQRNKGNFPGRFSGRQFSNSRSEMNVSTLELGDSALYLCASSSGDSAGANVLTFGAGSRLTVL.

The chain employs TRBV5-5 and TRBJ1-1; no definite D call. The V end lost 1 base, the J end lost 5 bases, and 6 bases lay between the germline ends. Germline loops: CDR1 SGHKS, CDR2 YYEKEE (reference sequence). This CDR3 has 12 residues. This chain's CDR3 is CASSLWRTEAFF. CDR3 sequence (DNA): TGTGCCAGCAGCTTGTGGCGGACTGAAGCTTTCTTT. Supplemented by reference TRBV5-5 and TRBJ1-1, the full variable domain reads DAGVTQSPTHLIKTRGQQVTLRCSPISGHKSVSWYQQVLGQGPQFIFQYYEKEERGRGNFPDRFSARQFPNYSSELNVNALLLGDSALYLCASSLWRTEAFFGQGTRLTVV.

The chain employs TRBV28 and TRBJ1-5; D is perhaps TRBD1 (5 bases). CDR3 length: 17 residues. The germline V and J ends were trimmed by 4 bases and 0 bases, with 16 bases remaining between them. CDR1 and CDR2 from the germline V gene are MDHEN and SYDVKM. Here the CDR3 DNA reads TGTGCCAGCAGTTATTGGGGGGGACCTTATAGCAATCAGCCCCAGCATTTT. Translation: CASSYWGGPYSNQPQHF.

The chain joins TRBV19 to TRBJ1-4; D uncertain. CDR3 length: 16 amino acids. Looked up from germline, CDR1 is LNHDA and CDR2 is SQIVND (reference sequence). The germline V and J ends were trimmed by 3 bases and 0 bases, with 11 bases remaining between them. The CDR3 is CASSISWGATNEKLFF. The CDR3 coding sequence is TGTGCCAGTAGTATTTCCTGGGGAGCAACTAATGAAAAACTGTTTTTT.

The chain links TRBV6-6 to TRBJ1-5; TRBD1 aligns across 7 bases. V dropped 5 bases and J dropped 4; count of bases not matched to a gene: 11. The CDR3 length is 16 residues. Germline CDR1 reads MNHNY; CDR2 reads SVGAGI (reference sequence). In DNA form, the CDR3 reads TGTGCCAGCAGTCCGATCCAGGGGGGCCTTAATCAGCCCCAGCATTTT. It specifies CASSPIQGGLNQPQHF.

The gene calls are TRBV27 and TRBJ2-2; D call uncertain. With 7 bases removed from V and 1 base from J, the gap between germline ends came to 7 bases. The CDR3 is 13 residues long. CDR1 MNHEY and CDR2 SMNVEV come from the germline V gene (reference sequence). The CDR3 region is CASKLRNTGELFF. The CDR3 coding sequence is TGTGCCAGCAAGTTGAGGAACACCGGGGAGCTGTTTTTT.

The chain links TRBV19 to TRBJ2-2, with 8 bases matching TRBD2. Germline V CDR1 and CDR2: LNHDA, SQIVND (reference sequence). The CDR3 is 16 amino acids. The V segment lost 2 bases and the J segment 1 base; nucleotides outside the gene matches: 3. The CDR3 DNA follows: TGTGCCAGTAGTATAAGGAGCGGGGGGAACACCGGGGAGCTGTTTTTT. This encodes CASSIRSGGNTGELFF.

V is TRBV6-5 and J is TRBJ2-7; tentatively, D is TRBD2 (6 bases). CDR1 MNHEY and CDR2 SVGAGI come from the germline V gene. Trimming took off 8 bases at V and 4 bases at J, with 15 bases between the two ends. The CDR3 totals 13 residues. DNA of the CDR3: TGTGCCAGCGCTAAACGGGAGACATACGAGCAGTACTTC. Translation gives CASAKRETYEQYF.

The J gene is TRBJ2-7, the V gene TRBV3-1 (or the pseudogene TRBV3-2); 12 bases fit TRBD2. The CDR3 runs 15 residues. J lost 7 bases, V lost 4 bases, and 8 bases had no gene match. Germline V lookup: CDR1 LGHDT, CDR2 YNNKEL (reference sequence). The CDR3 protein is CASSRGLAGPLEQYF. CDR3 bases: TGTGCCAGCAGCCGAGGACTAGCGGGGCCTCTGGAGCAGTACTTC.

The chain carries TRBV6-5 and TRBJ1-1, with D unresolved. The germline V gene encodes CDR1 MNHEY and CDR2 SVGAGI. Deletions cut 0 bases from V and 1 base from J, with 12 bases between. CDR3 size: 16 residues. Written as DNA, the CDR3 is TGTGCCAGCAGTTACTCTAGAGGGTTAAGGAACACTGAAGCTTTCTTT. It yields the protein CASSYSRGLRNTEAFF.

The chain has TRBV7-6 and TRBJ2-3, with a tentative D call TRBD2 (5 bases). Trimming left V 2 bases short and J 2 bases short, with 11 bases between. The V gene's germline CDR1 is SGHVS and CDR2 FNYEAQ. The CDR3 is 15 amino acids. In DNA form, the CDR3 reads TGTGCCAGCAGCTTATTGTCGGGAAACACAGATACGCAGTATTTT. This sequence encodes CASSLLSGNTDTQYF.

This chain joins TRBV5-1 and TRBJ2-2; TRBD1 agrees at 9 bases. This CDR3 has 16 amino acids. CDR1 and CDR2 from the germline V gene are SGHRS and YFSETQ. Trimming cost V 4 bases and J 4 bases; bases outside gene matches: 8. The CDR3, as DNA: TGCGCCAGCAGCATTAAGGGGACAGGGATCACCGGGGAGCTGTTTTTT. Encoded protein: CASSIKGTGITGELFF.

The CDR3 nucleotides read TGTGCCAGCAGCTCAGGCGGGGGAGGAAGGACTGAAGCTTTCTTT. Its protein is CASSSGGGGRTEAFF. V usage is TRBV9 and J usage is TRBJ1-1; possible D gene TRBD1, 5 bases. CDR1 and CDR2 (germline): SGDLS, YYNGEE. V was pared by 4 bases and J by 5 bases, with 18 bases between. The CDR3 contains 15 residues.

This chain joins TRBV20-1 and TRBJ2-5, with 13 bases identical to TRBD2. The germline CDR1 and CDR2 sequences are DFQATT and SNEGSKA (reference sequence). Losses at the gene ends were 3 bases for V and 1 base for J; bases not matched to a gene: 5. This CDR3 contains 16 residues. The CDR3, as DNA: TGCAGTGCTAGTCCGGGACTAGCGGGACGCCAAGAGACCCAGTACTTC. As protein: CSASPGLAGRQETQYF.

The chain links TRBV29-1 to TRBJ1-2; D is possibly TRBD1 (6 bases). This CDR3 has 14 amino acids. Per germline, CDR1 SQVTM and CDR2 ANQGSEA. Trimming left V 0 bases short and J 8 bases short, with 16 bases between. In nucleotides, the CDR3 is TGCAGCGTTGAAGATCAATTGGGGGCGCGAGGCTACACCTTC. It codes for CSVEDQLGARGYTF.

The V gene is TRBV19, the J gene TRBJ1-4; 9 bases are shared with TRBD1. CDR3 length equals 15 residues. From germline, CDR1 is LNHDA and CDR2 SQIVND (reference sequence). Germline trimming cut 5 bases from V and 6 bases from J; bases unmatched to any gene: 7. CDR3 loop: CASSSRDRDHEKLFF. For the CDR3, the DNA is TGTGCCAGTAGTTCCCGGGACAGGGATCATGAAAAACTGTTTTTT.

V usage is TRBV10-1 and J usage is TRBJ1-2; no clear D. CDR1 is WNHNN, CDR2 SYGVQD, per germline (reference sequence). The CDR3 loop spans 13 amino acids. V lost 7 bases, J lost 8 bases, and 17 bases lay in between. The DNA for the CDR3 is TGCGCCAGCATTGGCCCTAGTCCGAAAGGCTACACCTTC. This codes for CASIGPSPKGYTF.

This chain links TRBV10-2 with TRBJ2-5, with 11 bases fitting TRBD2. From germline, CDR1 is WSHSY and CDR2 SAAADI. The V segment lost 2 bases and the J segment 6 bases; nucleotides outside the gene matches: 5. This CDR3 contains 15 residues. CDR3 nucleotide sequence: TGCGCCAGCAGTGAGGGTAGCGGGAGGGCGAAGACCCAGTACTTC. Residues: CASSEGSGRAKTQYF.